This T cell receptor (beta chain) was profiled in a study of cytomegalovirus exposure and HLA in healthy donors. Study-wide findings and caveats: Published work reported that the classifier diagnosed cytomegalovirus status with high specificity and sensitivity. Investigators reported 150 to 200 TCR beta chains as tied to cytomegalovirus. In a later analysis, first-cohort TCR clusters were found to tend to co-occur in the roughly 120 validation repertoires. CMV antigen specificity was confirmed in vitro for a few CMV-associated chains.

With regard to this clone: What it recognizes is unknown.

Libraries were prepared by immunoSEQ multiplex PCR; TCRdb keeps only in-frame clonotypes and omits some of them. In the table there are hundreds of thousands of clones, about 88% of which are singletons. The CDR3 loop spans 15 amino acids. The germline V and J ends were trimmed by 2 bases and 1 base, with 10 bases remaining between them. CDR1 and CDR2 from the germline V gene are SGHTA and FQGTGA. V and J are TRBV7-3 and TRBJ2-3, with D maybe TRBD1 (5 bases). The sequence was collected from a man in his late teens or twenties in good health and CMV-seropositive. The sequencing input was PBMCs. The CDR3: CASSLQGSGTDTQYF. DNA for the CDR3: TGTGCCAGCAGCTTACAGGGATCCGGCACAGATACGCAGTATTTT.